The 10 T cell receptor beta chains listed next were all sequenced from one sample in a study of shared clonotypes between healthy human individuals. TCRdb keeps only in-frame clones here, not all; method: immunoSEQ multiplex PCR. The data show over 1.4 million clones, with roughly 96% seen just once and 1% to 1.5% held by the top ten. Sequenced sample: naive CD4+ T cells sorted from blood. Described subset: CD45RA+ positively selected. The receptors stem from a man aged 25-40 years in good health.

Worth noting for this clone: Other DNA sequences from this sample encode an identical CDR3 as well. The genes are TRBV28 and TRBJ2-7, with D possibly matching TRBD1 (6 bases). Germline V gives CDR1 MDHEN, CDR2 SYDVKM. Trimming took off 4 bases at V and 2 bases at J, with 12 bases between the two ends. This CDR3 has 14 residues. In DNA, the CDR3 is TGTGCCAGCAGTTCTCCGGGACAAACCTACGAGCAGTACTTC. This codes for CASSSPGQTYEQYF.

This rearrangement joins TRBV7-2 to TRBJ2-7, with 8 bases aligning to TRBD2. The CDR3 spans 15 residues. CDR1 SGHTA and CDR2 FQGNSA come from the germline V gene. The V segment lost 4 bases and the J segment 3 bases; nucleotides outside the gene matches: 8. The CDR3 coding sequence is TGTGCCAGCAGCTCGACCGGGACTAGTAACTACGAGCAGTACTTC. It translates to CASSSTGTSNYEQYF.

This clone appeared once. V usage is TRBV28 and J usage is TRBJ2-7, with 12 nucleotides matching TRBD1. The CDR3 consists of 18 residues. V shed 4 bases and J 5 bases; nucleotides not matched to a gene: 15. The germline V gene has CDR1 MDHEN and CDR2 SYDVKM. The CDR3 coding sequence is TGTGCCAGCAGTTCGACCGGGACAGGGGGCCCAAAGAAGCACGAGCAGTACTTC. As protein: CASSSTGTGGPKKHEQYF. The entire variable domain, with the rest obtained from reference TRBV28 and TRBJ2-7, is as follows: DVKVTQSSRYLVKRTGEKVFLECVQDMDHENMFWYRQDPGLGLRLIYFSYDVKMKEKGDIPEGYSVSREKKERFSLILESASTNQTSMYLCASSSTGTGGPKKHEQYFGPGTRLTVT.

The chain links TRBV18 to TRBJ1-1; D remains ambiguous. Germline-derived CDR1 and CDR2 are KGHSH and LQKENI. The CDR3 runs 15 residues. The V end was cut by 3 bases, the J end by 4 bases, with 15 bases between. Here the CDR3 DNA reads TGTGCCAGCTCACCTGTGGGAAGCACGAGCACTGAAGCTTTCTTT. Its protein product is CASSPVGSTSTEAFF. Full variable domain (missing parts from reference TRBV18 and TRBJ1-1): NAGVMQNPRHLVRRRGQEARLRCSPMKGHSHVYWYRQLPEEGLKFMVYLQKENIIDESGMPKERFSAEFPKEGPSILRIQQVVRGDSAAYFCASSPVGSTSTEAFFGQGTRLTVV.

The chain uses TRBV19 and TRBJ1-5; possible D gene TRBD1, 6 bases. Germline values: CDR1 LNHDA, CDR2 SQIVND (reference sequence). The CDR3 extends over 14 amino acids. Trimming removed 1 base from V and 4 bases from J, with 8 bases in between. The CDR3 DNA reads TGTGCCAGTAGTATAGTGACAGGAAATCAGCCCCAGCATTTT. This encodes CASSIVTGNQPQHF.

The CDR3 DNA sequence: TGTGCCAGCGACCGGGGGACTAGCACAGATACGCAGTATTTT. Its translation is CASDRGTSTDTQYF. This chain links TRBV7-9 with TRBJ2-3, with a weak D call TRBD2 (6 bases). The germline V gene encodes CDR1 SEHNR and CDR2 FQNEAQ (reference sequence). The CDR3 loop spans 14 amino acids. V was shortened by 8 bases and J by 0 bases, with 12 bases between the two germline ends.

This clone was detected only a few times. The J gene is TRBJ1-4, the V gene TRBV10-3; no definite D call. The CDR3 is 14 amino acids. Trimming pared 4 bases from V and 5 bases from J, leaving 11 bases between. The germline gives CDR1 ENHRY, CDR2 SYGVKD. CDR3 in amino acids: CAISGVASNEKLFF. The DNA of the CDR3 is TGTGCCATCAGTGGCGTGGCCTCAAATGAAAAACTGTTTTTT.

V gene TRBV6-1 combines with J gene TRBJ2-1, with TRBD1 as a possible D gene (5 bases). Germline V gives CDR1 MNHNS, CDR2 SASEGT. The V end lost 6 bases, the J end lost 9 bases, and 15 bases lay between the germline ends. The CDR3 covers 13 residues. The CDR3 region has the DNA TGTGCCAGCAGGTTGGGTCCTCAGGGTGAGCAGTTCTTC. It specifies CASRLGPQGEQFF.

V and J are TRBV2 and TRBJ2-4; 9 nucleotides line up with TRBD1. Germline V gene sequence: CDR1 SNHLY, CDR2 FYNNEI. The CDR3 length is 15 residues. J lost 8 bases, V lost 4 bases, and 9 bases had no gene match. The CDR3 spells CASSGGQGGEYIQYF. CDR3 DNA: TGTGCCAGCAGTGGGGGACAGGGAGGTGAATACATTCAGTACTTC.

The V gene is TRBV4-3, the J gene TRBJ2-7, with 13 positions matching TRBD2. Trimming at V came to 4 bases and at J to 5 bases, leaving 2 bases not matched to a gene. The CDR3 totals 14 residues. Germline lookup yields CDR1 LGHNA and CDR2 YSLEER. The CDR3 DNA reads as TGCGCCAGCAGCCCCGGACTAGCGGGAGACGAGCAGTACTTC. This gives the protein CASSPGLAGDEQYF.